A selection of T cell receptor beta chains follows, all from one sample in a study of shared clonotypes between healthy human individuals. Generated by immunoSEQ multiplex PCR, the TCRdb table keeps only in-frame clones and is missing some. The sample gives approximately 1.9 million clones, approximately 92% of which show up once; over 1.5% is in the top ten. Input material: naive CD8+ T cells from PBMCs. Receptors were obtained from a man between 18 and 29 years old in good health. Some clones in this sample may be carry-over from other donors' samples. Both conserved end residues are part of each CDR3. Fields, in order: J gene, clone size, V gene, D gene, CDR3 DNA, CDR3 protein. D genes are given only for firm matches. Clone size is shown for a subset of rows, as once, few, many or a class of expanded clone.

>TRBJ2-1|.|TRBV6-4|.
TGTGCCAGCAGCCCCAGGGACTCCCCCGCGGTTGATGAGCAGTTCTTC
CASSPRDSPAVDEQFF
>TRBJ2-7|.|TRBV19|TRBD1
TGTGCCAGTATCGGGACAGGGAGTCTTTCCTACGAGCAGTACTTC
CASIGTGSLSYEQYF
>TRBJ2-1|.|TRBV29-1|.
TGCAGCGTTGACAGGGACTCTTCCTGGGGGAATGAGCAGTTCTTC
CSVDRDSSWGNEQFF
>TRBJ2-1|.|TRBV29-1|TRBD2
TGCAGCGTTGAGGGACTAGCGGGAGGGACCGCCTACAATGAGCAGTTCTTC
CSVEGLAGGTAYNEQFF
>TRBJ2-1|.|TRBV27|.
TGTGCCAGCAGTTTATCCGGGAAAGTCAATGAGCAGTTCTTC
CASSLSGKVNEQFF
>TRBJ1-4|.|TRBV27|.
TGTGCCAGCAGTGGGGGGGGGCGAGAAAAACTGTTTTTT
CASSGGGREKLFF
>TRBJ1-1|once|TRBV5-1|.
TGCGCCAGCAGCTTGGCCGAAGTAGCGTACACTGAAGCTTTCTTT
CASSLAEVAYTEAFF
>TRBJ1-2|.|TRBV9|.
TGTGCCAGCAGCGTAGTCGCATCGGGGCTGGGCTATGGCTACACCTTC
CASSVVASGLGYGYTF
>TRBJ2-1|.|TRBV2|TRBD1
TGTGCCAGCAGTGATGGGACAGTACCCTACAATGAGCAGTTCTTC
CASSDGTVPYNEQFF
>TRBJ2-7|.|TRBV5-4|TRBD2
TGTGCCAGCAGCGGGACTAGCGGGGCTACCTACGAGCAGTACTTC
CASSGTSGATYEQYF